The source of this T cell receptor (beta chain) is a study of blood T cell repertoires in COVID-19. About the research overall: Samples taken during acute and convalescent COVID-19 were collected in the United States, Italy and Spain. PBMCs, B-cell-depleted T cells, or T cells provided the cDNA or gDNA that made up the material.

Germline V lookup: CDR1 MNHEY, CDR2 SMNVEV (reference sequence). The length of the CDR3 is 11 residues. V was clipped by 5 bases and J by 8 bases, with 9 bases between them. Clones were read by immunoSEQ multiplex PCR, and TCRdb kept only the in-frame ones, dropping some. The sample has tens of thousands of clones, around nine tenths seen once. The sequencing sample was made of peripheral blood. The receptor comes from a man in his 70s with active or convalescent COVID-19. The chain carries TRBV27 and TRBJ1-2; D is possibly TRBD1 (6 bases). The CDR3 nucleotides are TGTGCCAGCAGTCAGGGGTACGGCTACACCTTC. Residues: CASSQGYGYTF.